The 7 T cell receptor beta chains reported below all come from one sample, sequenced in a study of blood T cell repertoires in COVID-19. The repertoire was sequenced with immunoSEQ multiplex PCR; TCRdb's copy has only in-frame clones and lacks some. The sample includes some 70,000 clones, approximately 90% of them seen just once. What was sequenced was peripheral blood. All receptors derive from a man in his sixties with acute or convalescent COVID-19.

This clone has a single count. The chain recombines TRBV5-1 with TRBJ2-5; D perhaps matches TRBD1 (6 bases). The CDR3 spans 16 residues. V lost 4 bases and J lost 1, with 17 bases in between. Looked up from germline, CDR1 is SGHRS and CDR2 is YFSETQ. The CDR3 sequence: CASSMKTDRFQETQYF. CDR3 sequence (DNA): TGCGCCAGCAGCATGAAAACAGACAGGTTCCAAGAGACCCAGTACTTC.

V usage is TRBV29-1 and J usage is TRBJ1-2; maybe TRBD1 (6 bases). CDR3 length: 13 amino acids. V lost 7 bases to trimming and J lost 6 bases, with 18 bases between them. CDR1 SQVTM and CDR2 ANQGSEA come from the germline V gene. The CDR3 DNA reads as TGCAGCGCCCCGGCACAGGGTGTCAATGGCTACACCTTC. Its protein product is CSAPAQGVNGYTF.

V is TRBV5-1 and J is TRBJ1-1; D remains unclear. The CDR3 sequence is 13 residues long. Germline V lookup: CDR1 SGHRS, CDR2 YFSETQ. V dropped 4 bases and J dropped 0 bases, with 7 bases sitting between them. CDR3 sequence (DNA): TGCGCCAGCAGCATTACACTGAACACTGAAGCTTTCTTT. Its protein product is CASSITLNTEAFF.

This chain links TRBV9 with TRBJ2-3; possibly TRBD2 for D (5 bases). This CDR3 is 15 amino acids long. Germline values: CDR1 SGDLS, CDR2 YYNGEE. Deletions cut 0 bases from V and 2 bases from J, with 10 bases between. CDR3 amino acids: CASSVASSPTDTQYF. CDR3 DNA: TGTGCCAGCAGCGTAGCTAGCAGCCCCACAGATACGCAGTATTTT.

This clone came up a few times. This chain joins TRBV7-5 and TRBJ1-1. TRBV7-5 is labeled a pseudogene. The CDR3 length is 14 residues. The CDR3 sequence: CARSPRGGNTEAFF. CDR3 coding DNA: TGTGCCAGAAGCCCAAGGGGGGGGAACACTGAAGCTTTCTTT.

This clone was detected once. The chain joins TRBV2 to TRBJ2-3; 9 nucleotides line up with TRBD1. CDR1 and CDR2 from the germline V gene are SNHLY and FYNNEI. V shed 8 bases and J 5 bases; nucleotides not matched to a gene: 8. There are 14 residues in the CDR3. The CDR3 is CASPRQGVQDTQYF. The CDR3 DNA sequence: TGTGCCAGCCCCAGACAGGGGGTTCAAGATACGCAGTATTTT.

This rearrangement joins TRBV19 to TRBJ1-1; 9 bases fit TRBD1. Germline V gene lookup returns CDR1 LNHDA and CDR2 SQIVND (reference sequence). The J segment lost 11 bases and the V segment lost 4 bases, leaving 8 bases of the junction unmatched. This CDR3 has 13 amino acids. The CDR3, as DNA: TGTGCCAGTAGTACACAGGGGGCCTTGATCGCTTTCTTT. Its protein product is CASSTQGALIAFF.